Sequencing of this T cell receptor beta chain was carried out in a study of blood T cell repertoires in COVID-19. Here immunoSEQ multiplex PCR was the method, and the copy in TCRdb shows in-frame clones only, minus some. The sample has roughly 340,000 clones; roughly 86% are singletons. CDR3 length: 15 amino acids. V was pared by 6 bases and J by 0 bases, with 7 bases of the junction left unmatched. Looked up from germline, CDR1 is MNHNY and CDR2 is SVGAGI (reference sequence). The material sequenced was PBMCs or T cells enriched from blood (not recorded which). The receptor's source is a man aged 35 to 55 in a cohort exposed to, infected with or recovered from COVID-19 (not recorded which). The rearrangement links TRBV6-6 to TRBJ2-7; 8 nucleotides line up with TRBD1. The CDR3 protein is CASSTTGAISYEQYF. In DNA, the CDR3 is TGTGCCAGCAGCACGACAGGGGCCATCTCCTACGAGCAGTACTTC.